This T cell receptor (beta chain) originates from a study of blood T cells in healthy people across ages. This clonotype was counted between two and nine times. Its antigen is not known. The V segment lost 0 bases and the J segment 2 bases; nucleotides outside the gene matches: 4. The CDR3 loop spans 15 amino acids. In germline, CDR1 is DFQATT, CDR2 SNEGSKA (reference sequence). Findings and limits, study-wide: Reliance upon unsorted PBMCs precluded definitive naive versus antigen-experienced comparison. Age brought a roughly linear fall in TCR beta diversity measured per million T cells.

Donors gave around 10 milliliters of peripheral blood apiece. Primers used in a second PCR of roughly 7 to 12 cycles were a sample-barcoded 5' primer and a J-beta primer mix. A minimum of 2.5 million CDR3-containing paired-end reads was obtained for each sample. MiXCR, run by TCRdb on the 5' RACE reads, gives a single entry per CDR3 protein. The sample includes about 800,000 distinct CDR3 sequences, roughly 50% of them seen just once. V gene TRBV20-1 combines with J gene TRBJ2-1; TRBD2 matches at 7 bases. Source material: blood. The sequence was obtained from a man younger than 40 in good health. The CDR3 nucleotides are TGCAGTGCTAGAGATTACCTAGCGGCCTACAATGAGCAGTTCTTC. It yields the protein CSARDYLAAYNEQFF.